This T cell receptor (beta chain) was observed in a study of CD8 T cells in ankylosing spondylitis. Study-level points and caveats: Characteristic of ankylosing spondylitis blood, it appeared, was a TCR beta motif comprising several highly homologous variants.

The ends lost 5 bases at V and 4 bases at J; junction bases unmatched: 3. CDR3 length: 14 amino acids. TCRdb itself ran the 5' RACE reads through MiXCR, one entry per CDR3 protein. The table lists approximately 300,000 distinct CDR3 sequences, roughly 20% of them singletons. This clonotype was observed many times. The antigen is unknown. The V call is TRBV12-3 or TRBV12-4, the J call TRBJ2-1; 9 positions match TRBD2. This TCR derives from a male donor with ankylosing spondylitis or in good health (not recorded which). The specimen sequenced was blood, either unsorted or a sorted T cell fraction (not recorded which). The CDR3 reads CASSPTSGYNEQFF. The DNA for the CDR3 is TGTGCCAGCAGTCCGACTAGCGGATACAATGAGCAGTTCTTC.